Included here is one TCR beta chain sequence, with context. This same CDR3 is encoded by further DNA sequences in the sample. The sample belongs to a study of cytomegalovirus exposure and HLA in healthy donors. The PCR had 60 Vbeta and 13 Jbeta primers. The protocol was immunoSEQ multiplex PCR, while the TCRdb copy is restricted to in-frame clones and leaves out a portion. The table has around 190,000 clones, around 80% seen once; the top ten hold under 0.75%. Trimming took 3 bases from V and 3 from J, leaving 5 bases between them. This CDR3 comprises 12 residues. Germline V CDR1 and CDR2: MDHEN, SYDVKM.

Specimen: PBMCs. The chain employs TRBV28 and TRBJ1-2; no definite D call. The TCR originated in a woman in her forties in good health and CMV-seronegative. CDR3 residues: CASSFQDYGYTF. CDR3 coding DNA: TGTGCCAGCAGTTTCCAGGACTATGGCTACACCTTC.